These 30 T cell receptor beta chains share one sample of origin, sequenced in a study of blood T cell repertoires in COVID-19. Generated by immunoSEQ multiplex PCR, the TCRdb table keeps only in-frame clones and is missing some. The table has over 250,000 clones, approximately 90% seen once. Sequencing was done on a sample of PBMCs or T cells enriched from blood (not recorded which). These receptor sequences come from a man between 35 and 55 years old who had recovered from COVID-19.

V usage is TRBV12-3 or TRBV12-4 and J usage is TRBJ2-1; possibly TRBD2 for D (5 bases). Trimming left V 9 bases short and J 9 bases short, with 15 bases between. CDR3 length: 12 amino acids. CDR3 protein: CASRGLGSEQFF. The DNA for the CDR3 is TGTGCCAGTCGGGGTCTCGGGTCTGAGCAGTTCTTC.

CDR3 region: CASRTSGSNTETQYF. For the CDR3, the DNA is TGTGCCAGCCGGACTAGCGGGTCGAATACTGAGACCCAGTACTTC. The rearrangement joins TRBV2 to TRBJ2-5, with 11 bases matching TRBD2. Germline V gene sequence: CDR1 SNHLY, CDR2 FYNNEI. This CDR3 is built from 15 residues. V shed 8 bases and J 5 bases; nucleotides not matched to a gene: 10.

The genes are TRBV7-2 and TRBJ2-1, with TRBD1 matching over 8 bases. This CDR3 is built from 14 residues. Germline V gene lookup returns CDR1 SGHTA and CDR2 FQGNSA. V lost 4 bases, J lost 3 bases, and 2 bases stayed unmatched. CDR3 in amino acids: CASSWTGFYNEQFF. The CDR3 nucleotides are TGTGCCAGCAGCTGGACAGGGTTCTACAATGAGCAGTTCTTC.

The chain carries TRBV7-2 and TRBJ2-7; 10 bases line up with TRBD1. The V segment lost 6 bases and the J segment 0 bases; nucleotides outside the gene matches: 11. The CDR3 is 17 amino acids. The germline V gene encodes CDR1 SGHTA and CDR2 FQGNSA. The CDR3 DNA follows: TGTGCCAGCAGGCCGGGACAGGGGAAAGAGGGCTCCTACGAGCAGTACTTC. It codes for CASRPGQGKEGSYEQYF.

The chain carries TRBV5-8 and TRBJ1-3; D is unresolved. Per the germline V gene, CDR1 is SGHTS and CDR2 is YDEGEE. The V end lost 6 bases, the J end lost 0 bases, and 13 bases lay between the germline ends. The CDR3 totals 15 residues. The CDR3 region has the DNA TGTGCCAGCACCCTGAGCCGTAGCTCTGGAAACACCATATATTTT. Its protein product is CASTLSRSSGNTIYF.

V gene TRBV3-1 (or the pseudogene TRBV3-2) combines with J gene TRBJ1-2; unclear D gene. Germline V lookup: CDR1 LGHDT, CDR2 YNNKEL (reference sequence). The V end lost 1 base, the J end lost 4 bases, and 7 bases lay between the germline ends. CDR3 length: 13 residues. CDR3 nucleotides: TGTGCCAGCAGCCAAGGACTTACCTATGGCTACACCTTC. Translated, it gives CASSQGLTYGYTF.

This chain joins TRBV5-6 and TRBJ2-5; no reliable D call. CDR3 size: 13 residues. V dropped 9 bases and J dropped 1 base, with 13 bases sitting between them. Germline V gives CDR1 SGHDT, CDR2 YYEEEE. This chain's CDR3 is CATQIQVQETQYF. The CDR3 DNA reads TGTGCCACCCAGATTCAGGTCCAAGAGACCCAGTACTTC.

V gene TRBV6-2 or TRBV6-3 combines with J gene TRBJ2-4, with 7 bases matching TRBD2. Germline V lookup: CDR1 MNHEY, CDR2 SVGEGT. This CDR3 has 15 amino acids. V trimming: 5 bases; J trimming: 6 bases; junction bases outside the gene matches: 10. CDR3 residues: CASSTPLWGGNIQYF. As DNA, the CDR3 is TGTGCCAGCAGTACTCCTCTGTGGGGGGGAAACATTCAGTACTTC.

V and J are TRBV14 and TRBJ1-4; D uncertain. The germline V gene encodes CDR1 SGHDN and CDR2 FVKESK. The CDR3 runs to 15 residues. V lost 4 bases to trimming and J lost 5 bases, with 14 bases between them. CDR3 DNA: TGTGCCAGCAGCCCCGGCCCAGGAAGGAATGAAAAACTGTTTTTT. This gives the protein CASSPGPGRNEKLFF.

Remarks on this clone: Other DNA variants within this sample encode the same CDR3. V is TRBV27 and J is TRBJ2-7; D gene uncertain. V lost 6 bases, J lost 2 bases, and 8 bases lay in between. The germline gives CDR1 MNHEY, CDR2 SMNVEV (reference sequence). This CDR3 comprises 12 residues. The CDR3 loop is CASRTGAYEQYF. The CDR3 coding sequence is TGTGCCAGCAGAACGGGTGCCTACGAGCAGTACTTC.

V is TRBV7-3 and J is TRBJ2-5, with TRBD1 matching over 9 bases. The germline V gene has CDR1 SGHTA and CDR2 FQGTGA. The V and J ends lost 5 bases and 5 bases, in that order; junction bases with no gene match: 6. The CDR3 totals 14 residues. This chain's CDR3 is CASSELGTGETQYF. The CDR3 bases are TGTGCCAGCAGCGAGCTGGGGACAGGGGAGACCCAGTACTTC.

The gene calls are TRBV11-3 and TRBJ2-7; no clear D gene. Germline assignment: CDR1 SGHNT and CDR2 YENEEA. Trimming left V 3 bases short and J 7 bases short, with 13 bases between. This CDR3 has 13 residues. CDR3 DNA: TGTGCCAGCAGCTTGGAGACGTTCGGGGAGCAGTACTTC. Protein product: CASSLETFGEQYF.

There are a few counts of this clone. The V and J genes are TRBV7-2 and TRBJ1-3; weak D call: TRBD1 (6 bases). CDR1 is SGHTA, CDR2 FQGNSA, per germline. The CDR3 contains 16 residues. The V end was cut by 1 base, the J end by 0 bases, with 10 bases between. The CDR3: CASSLGGLSSGNTIYF. CDR3 nucleotide sequence: TGTGCCAGCAGCTTAGGGGGGCTAAGCTCTGGAAACACCATATATTTT.

The chain employs TRBV7-9 and TRBJ2-3; TRBD1 matches 10 bases. The CDR3 has 16 residues. The germline gives CDR1 SEHNR, CDR2 FQNEAQ (reference sequence). The junction had 9 bases not matched to a gene; V was cut back by 5 bases and J by 4 bases. CDR3 protein: CASSEAGTGVPDTQYF. The CDR3 nucleotides read TGTGCCAGCAGCGAGGCCGGGACAGGGGTGCCAGATACGCAGTATTTT.

The rearrangement uses TRBV10-3 and TRBJ1-1, with 7 nucleotides matching TRBD1. The CDR3 consists of 13 residues. Germline CDR1 reads ENHRY; CDR2 reads SYGVKD. After removal of 3 bases from V and 3 bases from J, the junction contained 1 base not matched to a gene. The CDR3 sequence: CAISDQGDTEAFF. The CDR3 DNA reads as TGTGCCATCAGTGACCAGGGGGACACTGAAGCTTTCTTT.

This clone was seen a single time. V and J are TRBV28 and TRBJ2-1; 13 bases are shared with TRBD2. Unmatched junction bases numbered 5, after V lost 7 bases and J lost 2 bases. The CDR3 length is 16 residues. The germline CDR1 and CDR2 sequences are MDHEN and SYDVKM. The CDR3 is CASTGLAGVPYNEQFF. CDR3 DNA: TGTGCCAGCACCGGACTAGCGGGAGTCCCCTACAATGAGCAGTTCTTC.

This chain joins TRBV7-6 and TRBJ1-2; 12 bases are a match to TRBD1. V was pared by 5 bases and J by 0 bases, with 7 bases of the junction left unmatched. The CDR3 sequence is 17 residues long. In germline, CDR1 is SGHVS, CDR2 FNYEAQ. The CDR3 bases are TGTGCCAGCAGCCCGGGACAGGGGGCATTTTCTAACTATGGCTACACCTTC. It codes for CASSPGQGAFSNYGYTF.

The rearrangement joins TRBV29-1 to TRBJ2-7, with D uncertain. The V end was cut by 7 bases, the J end by 4 bases, with 14 bases between. Germline-derived CDR1 and CDR2 are SQVTM and ANQGSEA. This CDR3 region has 12 residues. CDR3 region: CSARNTQYEQYF. In DNA, the CDR3 is TGCAGCGCTAGGAATACACAGTACGAGCAGTACTTC.

The V gene is TRBV3-1 (or the pseudogene TRBV3-2), the J gene TRBJ2-3; 14 bases fit TRBD2. This CDR3 has 18 amino acids. V was clipped by 1 base and J by 4 bases; unmatched bases: 7. The germline gives CDR1 LGHDT, CDR2 YNNKEL (reference sequence). The CDR3 sequence is CASSQVTSGGARADTQYF. The CDR3 DNA reads TGTGCCAGCAGCCAAGTGACTAGCGGGGGGGCCAGGGCAGATACGCAGTATTTT.

The CDR3 here is CASSQDATGGFTDTQYF. Here the CDR3 DNA reads TGTGCCAGCAGCCAAGATGCAACAGGGGGCTTCACAGATACGCAGTATTTT. The rearrangement uses TRBV3-1 (or the pseudogene TRBV3-2) and TRBJ2-3; TRBD1 matches at 9 bases. After removal of 0 bases from V and 2 bases from J, the junction contained 6 bases not matched to a gene. Germline assignment: CDR1 LGHDT and CDR2 YNNKEL (reference sequence). The CDR3 is made up of 17 amino acids.

The table lists this clone with a count of one. V is TRBV11-3 and J is TRBJ1-5; TRBD1 matches 11 bases. The junction had 11 bases not matched to a gene; V was cut back by 0 bases and J by 1 base. Germline V gene lookup returns CDR1 SGHNT and CDR2 YENEEA. The CDR3 is 20 residues long. The CDR3 region is CASSLDLDRDRGISNQPQHF. The CDR3 DNA is TGTGCCAGCAGCTTAGATTTGGACCGGGACAGGGGGATCAGCAATCAGCCCCAGCATTTT.

This chain joins TRBV15 and TRBJ2-1; TRBD1 agrees at 8 bases. Germline V gene data show CDR1 as LNHNV and CDR2 as YYDKDF (reference sequence). With 4 bases clipped from V and 5 bases from J, the junction kept 13 bases outside the gene matches. This CDR3 spans 17 amino acids. CDR3 sequence (DNA): TGTGCCACCAGCACAAGAAGGGCAGGGGGCAGGGACAATGAGCAGTTCTTC. It encodes CATSTRRAGGRDNEQFF.

The genes are TRBV6-2 or TRBV6-3 and TRBJ2-7, with TRBD2 matching over 12 bases. Unmatched junction bases numbered 12, after V lost 2 bases and J lost 1 base. CDR1 and CDR2 from the germline V gene are MNHEY and SVGEGT. The CDR3 is 19 amino acids. CDR3 bases: TGTGCCAGCAGTTACGACCTCTTCGGGACTAGCGGGTCGTCCTACGAGCAGTACTTC. It encodes CASSYDLFGTSGSSYEQYF.

Ten or more counts support this clone. The rearrangement joins TRBV30 to TRBJ2-2; TRBD2 is a possible D gene (5 bases). Germline-derived CDR1 and CDR2 are GTSNPN and SVGIG (reference sequence). The CDR3 covers 15 residues. The V and J ends lost 0 bases and 4 bases respectively, with 12 bases between them. The CDR3 is CAWSVMSRGTGELFF. The CDR3 nucleotides are TGTGCCTGGAGTGTAATGTCCCGGGGCACCGGGGAGCTGTTTTTT.

The chain is built from TRBV19 and TRBJ2-3, with 12 bases fitting TRBD2. The J segment lost 6 bases and the V segment lost 6 bases, leaving 7 bases of the junction unmatched. The CDR3 length is 15 residues. The germline CDR1 and CDR2 sequences are LNHDA and SQIVND (reference sequence). CDR3 region: CASSTPGTSGDTQYF. In DNA, the CDR3 is TGTGCCAGTAGCACCCCCGGGACTAGCGGGGATACGCAGTATTTT.

The rearrangement joins TRBV27 to TRBJ1-1; perhaps TRBD1 as D (5 bases). This CDR3 comprises 15 residues. Germline loops: CDR1 MNHEY, CDR2 SMNVEV (reference sequence). V was trimmed by 7 bases and J by 3 bases, leaving 18 bases between them. CDR3 nucleotides: TGTGCCAGCACCCCCGTTGGGGCAGGGTACACTGAAGCTTTCTTT. It translates to CASTPVGAGYTEAFF.

The rearrangement links TRBV6-5 to TRBJ1-1, with 8 bases lining up with TRBD1. Trimming removed 1 base from V and 5 bases from J; junction bases left unmatched: 9. The CDR3 has 16 amino acids. Per germline, CDR1 MNHEY and CDR2 SVGAGI. CDR3 bases: TGTGCCAGCAGTTACTTCGGCATACAGGGGGGGACTGAAGCTTTCTTT. Its translation is CASSYFGIQGGTEAFF.

The chain carries TRBV28 and TRBJ2-7; D may be TRBD1 (5 bases). Germline loops: CDR1 MDHEN, CDR2 SYDVKM. Trimming took off 3 bases at V and 2 bases at J, with 11 bases between the two ends. The CDR3 is made up of 14 amino acids. Written as DNA, the CDR3 is TGTGCCAGCAGTTTTCACAGGTCCCCCTACGAGCAGTACTTC. Translated: CASSFHRSPYEQYF.

V is TRBV7-2 and J is TRBJ1-5; D remains unclear. This CDR3 is 15 amino acids long. Per the germline V gene, CDR1 is SGHTA and CDR2 is FQGNSA. Trimming stripped 2 bases from V and 1 base from J, with 9 bases between. The CDR3 nucleotides read TGTGCCAGCAGCTTAATAGTTAACAGCAATCAGCCCCAGCATTTT. It encodes CASSLIVNSNQPQHF. The full variable domain, completed using reference TRBV7-2 and TRBJ1-5, is GAGVSQSPSNKVTEKGKDVELRCDPISGHTALYWYRQSLGQGLEFLIYFQGNSAPDKSGLPSDRFSAERTGGSVSTLTIQRTQQEDSAVYLCASSLIVNSNQPQHFGDGTRLSIL.

This CDR3 reads CASSPNSLSATNEKLFF. CDR3 nucleotide sequence: TGTGCCAGCTCACCGAACAGCCTCAGTGCAACTAATGAAAAACTGTTTTTT. The chain employs TRBV18 and TRBJ1-4; D gene uncertain. Germline CDR1 and CDR2: KGHSH and LQKENI. This CDR3 region has 17 residues. The V end lost 3 bases, the J end lost 0 bases, and 14 bases lay between the germline ends. Based on the CDR3 plus reference TRBV18 and TRBJ1-4, the full variable domain is NAGVMQNPRHLVRRRGQEARLRCSPMKGHSHVYWYRQLPEEGLKFMVYLQKENIIDESGMPKERFSAEFPKEGPSILRIQQVVRGDSAAYFCASSPNSLSATNEKLFFGSGTQLSVL.